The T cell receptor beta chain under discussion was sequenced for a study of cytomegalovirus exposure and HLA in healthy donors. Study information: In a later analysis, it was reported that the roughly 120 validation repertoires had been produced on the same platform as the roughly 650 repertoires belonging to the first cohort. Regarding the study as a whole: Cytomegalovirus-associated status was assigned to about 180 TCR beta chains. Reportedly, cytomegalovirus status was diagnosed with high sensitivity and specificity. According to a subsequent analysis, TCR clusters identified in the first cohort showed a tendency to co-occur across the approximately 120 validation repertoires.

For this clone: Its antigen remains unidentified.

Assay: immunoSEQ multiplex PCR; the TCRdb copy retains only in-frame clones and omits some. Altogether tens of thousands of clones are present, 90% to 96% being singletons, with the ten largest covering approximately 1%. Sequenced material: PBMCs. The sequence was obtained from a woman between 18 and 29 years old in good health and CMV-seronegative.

CDR3 in amino acids: CASSPPGGGTQYF. The CDR3 region has the DNA TGTGCCAGCTCCCCCCCAGGCGGGGGTACGCAGTATTTT. The chain uses TRBV18 and TRBJ2-3; 7 nucleotides match TRBD2. From germline, CDR1 is KGHSH and CDR2 LQKENI. The CDR3 length is 13 residues. Losses at the gene ends were 6 bases for V and 8 bases for J; bases not matched to a gene: 8.